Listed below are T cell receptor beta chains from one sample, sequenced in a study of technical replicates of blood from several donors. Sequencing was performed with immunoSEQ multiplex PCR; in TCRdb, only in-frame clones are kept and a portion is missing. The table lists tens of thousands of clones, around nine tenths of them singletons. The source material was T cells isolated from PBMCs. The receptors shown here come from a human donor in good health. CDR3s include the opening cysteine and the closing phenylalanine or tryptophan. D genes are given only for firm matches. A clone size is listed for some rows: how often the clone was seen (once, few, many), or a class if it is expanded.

CASSFVTAGAGGETQYF	TGTGCCAGCAGCTTCGTAACGGCGGGAGCTGGCGGAGAGACCCAGTACTTC	TRBJ2-5	TRBV11-3	TRBD2	once
CASSGQGAYGYTF	TGCGCCAGCAGCGGACAGGGGGCCTATGGCTACACCTTC	TRBJ1-2	TRBV10-2	TRBD1	NA
CASSGSYNEQFF	TGTGCCAGCAGTGGGAGCTACAATGAGCAGTTCTTC	TRBJ2-1	TRBV6-5	NA	NA
CASSLESWGQTYEQYF	TGTGCCAGCAGCTTGGAAAGTTGGGGCCAAACATACGAGCAGTACTTC	TRBJ2-7	TRBV5-4	NA	NA
CASSRQGTGNTIYF	TGTGCCAGTAGCCGACAGGGTACTGGAAACACCATATATTTT	TRBJ1-3	TRBV19	TRBD1	NA
CAWSEGLAVSEQFF	TGTGCCTGGAGTGAGGGACTAGCGGTCAGTGAGCAGTTCTTC	TRBJ2-1	TRBV30	TRBD2	many
CASSTGTGVETQYF	TGCGCCAGCAGCACCGGGACAGGGGTAGAGACCCAGTACTTC	TRBJ2-5	TRBV5-1	TRBD1	NA
CASSPPGSSAHTQYF	TGTGCCAGCAGCCCACCCGGGAGTAGCGCACATACGCAGTATTTT	TRBJ2-3	TRBV9	NA	once
CAISESTLQGTTNEKLFF	TGTGCCATCAGTGAGTCGACCCTACAGGGGACCACTAATGAAAAACTGTTTTTT	TRBJ1-4	TRBV10-3	TRBD1	NA
CASSLSGREYGDTQYF	TGTGCCAGCAGCCTTAGCGGGAGGGAGTACGGAGATACGCAGTATTTT	TRBJ2-3	TRBV4-2	TRBD2	NA
CASSQEALITGIQYF	TGTGCCAGCAGCCAAGAAGCTTTAATAACAGGGATCCAGTACTTC	TRBJ2-5	TRBV4-2	NA	NA
CASRTTADSNQPQHF	TGCGCCAGCAGAACGACAGCAGATAGCAATCAGCCCCAGCATTTT	TRBJ1-5	TRBV10-2	NA	few
CASMASGYNEQFF	TGCGCCAGCATGGCTAGCGGATACAATGAGCAGTTCTTC	TRBJ2-1	TRBV5-1	TRBD2	NA
CASSYRGGFYEQYF	TGTGCCAGCAGTTACAGGGGAGGATTTTACGAGCAGTACTTC	TRBJ2-7	TRBV6-6	NA	NA
CSVGQSLYGYTF	TGCAGCGTTGGACAGAGTCTCTATGGCTACACCTTC	TRBJ1-2	TRBV29-1	NA	NA
CAWSVAGGEYGYTF	TGTGCCTGGAGTGTGGCAGGAGGGGAGTATGGCTACACCTTC	TRBJ1-2	TRBV30	NA	NA
CASDRGLGEQFF	TGTGCCAGCGACAGGGGGCTTGGTGAGCAGTTCTTC	TRBJ2-1	TRBV28	TRBD1	NA
CASSSRLAANTGELFF	TGTGCCAGCAGCTCCAGACTAGCGGCCAACACCGGGGAGCTGTTTTTT	TRBJ2-2	TRBV9	TRBD2	NA
CASSSTGGAAFF	TGCGCCAGCAGCTCGACAGGGGGAGCGGCTTTCTTT	TRBJ1-1	TRBV5-1	TRBD1	NA
CARPGTGFNYGYTF	TGCGCCAGGCCCGGGACAGGGTTTAACTATGGCTACACCTTC	TRBJ1-2	TRBV10-1	TRBD1	NA
CATSTGAGGPYEQYF	TGTGCCACCAGCACCGGGGCGGGGGGTCCCTACGAGCAGTACTTC	TRBJ2-7	TRBV15	TRBD2	NA
CASSFRVSVNEQFF	TGTGCCAGCAGTTTTCGCGTTAGTGTCAATGAGCAGTTCTTC	TRBJ2-1	TRBV27	NA	few
CASTPGQWYTF	TGTGCCAGCACGCCTGGGCAGTGGTACACCTTC	TRBJ1-2	TRBV21-1	NA	NA
CAWIALGQATDTQYF	TGTGCCTGGATCGCCCTGGGACAGGCCACAGATACGCAGTATTTT	TRBJ2-3	TRBV30	TRBD1	NA